The 27 T cell receptor beta chains below all came from one sample that was sequenced in a study of T cell responses to AZD1222 COVID-19 vaccine. Sequenced by immunoSEQ multiplex PCR; TCRdb stores in-frame clones only, minus some. Seen here are 75,000 to 100,000 clones, 70% to 90% observed once, and the top ten hold 1.5% to 2%. This specimen was peripheral blood, taken on day 0 of AZD1222 vaccination. The origin of the receptors is an adult in good health.

The chain joins TRBV28 to TRBJ2-7; 12 bases fit TRBD2. V shed 8 bases, J shed 7 bases, and the junction held 6 bases outside the gene matches. The CDR3 runs to 13 residues. The germline gives CDR1 MDHEN, CDR2 SYDVKM. This CDR3 reads CASRGTSGREQYF. The CDR3 DNA is TGTGCCAGCCGTGGGACTAGCGGGCGGGAGCAGTACTTC.

This clone has just one count. This chain connects TRBV20-1 to TRBJ2-7; D might be TRBD1 (7 bases). Germline V gives CDR1 DFQATT, CDR2 SNEGSKA (reference sequence). The ends were cut back, 3 bases at V and 5 bases at J, with 14 bases in the middle. The length of the CDR3 is 13 residues. The CDR3 region has the DNA TGCAGTGCTAGTGACGACAGGGAGGACGAGCAGTACTTC. It translates to CSASDDREDEQYF.

To note about this clone: The same CDR3 arises from other DNA sequences in this sample as well. The chain links TRBV5-6 to TRBJ1-2; D gene unclear. Per germline, CDR1 SGHDT and CDR2 YYEEEE. The CDR3 loop spans 11 amino acids. With 2 bases removed from V and 4 bases from J, the gap between germline ends came to 3 bases. The CDR3 protein is CASSLSYGYTF. The CDR3, as DNA: TGTGCCAGCAGCTTATCCTATGGCTACACCTTC.

This clone was seen a handful of times. The rearrangement uses TRBV27 and TRBJ1-6, with a possible D match to TRBD1 (6 bases). Germline CDR1 reads MNHEY; CDR2 reads SMNVEV (reference sequence). The CDR3 covers 19 residues. V was pared by 5 bases and J by 4 bases, with 24 bases between. The CDR3: CASSPRTPSRQVYNSPLHF. DNA of the CDR3: TGTGCCAGCAGTCCTCGAACCCCATCCCGACAGGTGTATAATTCACCCCTCCACTTT.

The J gene is TRBJ1-3, the V gene TRBV2; no definite D call. CDR1 is SNHLY, CDR2 FYNNEI, per germline. This CDR3 contains 13 residues. The V gene lost 2 bases and the J gene lost 6 bases, with 8 bases spanning the gap. The CDR3 DNA is TGTGCCAGCAGTGAAACAGCGGTAAACACCATATATTTT. This translates into CASSETAVNTIYF.

This rearrangement joins TRBV6-5 to TRBJ2-3, with 9 nucleotides matching TRBD2. This CDR3 has 16 amino acids. Trimming removed 0 bases from V and 5 bases from J; junction bases left unmatched: 6. Germline V CDR1 and CDR2: MNHEY, SVGAGI. The DNA of the CDR3 is TGTGCCAGCAGTTACTCGAGGCGGGGGGGCCAAGATACGCAGTATTTT. This codes for CASSYSRRGGQDTQYF.

The chain uses TRBV5-5 and TRBJ1-1; a possible D gene is TRBD1 (5 bases). The length of the CDR3 is 16 residues. Germline CDR1 is SGHKS and CDR2 is YYEKEE (reference sequence). Trimming removed 0 bases from V and 1 base from J, with 13 bases in between. The CDR3 DNA reads TGTGCCAGCAGCTTGGGTGTCGGGGCGACGAACACTGAAGCTTTCTTT. Its translation: CASSLGVGATNTEAFF.

V is TRBV10-3 and J is TRBJ1-2; 8 bases are a match to TRBD1. The germline gives CDR1 ENHRY, CDR2 SYGVKD. Losses at the gene ends were 7 bases for V and 2 bases for J; bases not matched to a gene: 3. The CDR3 extends over 13 amino acids. The chain's CDR3 is CAITPGGNYGYTF. CDR3 DNA: TGTGCCATCACCCCAGGGGGCAACTATGGCTACACCTTC.

The rearrangement joins TRBV11-2 to TRBJ1-1; D is unclear. Trimming shortened V by 0 bases and J by 5 bases, and 10 bases separated the two germline ends. The CDR3 runs to 14 residues. Germline-derived CDR1 and CDR2 are SGHAT and FQNNGV. The CDR3 coding sequence is TGTGCCAGCAGCTTAGACCGTCGTGGGACTGAAGCTTTCTTT. Its translation: CASSLDRRGTEAFF.

The V gene is TRBV5-1, the J gene TRBJ1-6, with TRBD1 identical over 7 bases. Germline V gives CDR1 SGHRS, CDR2 YFSETQ. CDR3 size: 16 residues. With V trimmed by 0 bases and J by 6 bases, 6 bases remained unmatched. In nucleotides, the CDR3 is TGCGCCAGCAGCTTGGGGGGGACAGTCTCTAATTCACCCCTCCACTTT. Translated: CASSLGGTVSNSPLHF.

The chain employs TRBV6-5 and TRBJ1-1; D is perhaps TRBD1 (6 bases). Trimming took 4 bases from V and 1 from J, leaving 10 bases between them. CDR3 size: 14 residues. Per the germline V gene, CDR1 is MNHEY and CDR2 is SVGAGI. Written as DNA, the CDR3 is TGTGCCAGCAGTTGGACAGAGGGGAACACTGAAGCTTTCTTT. It codes for CASSWTEGNTEAFF.

The chain couples TRBV20-1 to TRBJ2-4, with a tentative D call TRBD1 (5 bases). Germline lookup yields CDR1 DFQATT and CDR2 SNEGSKA (reference sequence). V was pared by 6 bases and J by 9 bases, with 12 bases between. This CDR3 is 11 amino acids long. In DNA, the CDR3 is TGCAGTGCCCAGCACACAGGCATTCAGTACTTC. Protein product: CSAQHTGIQYF.

This chain uses TRBV7-2 with TRBJ1-5; D is unresolved. The germline V gene has CDR1 SGHTA and CDR2 FQGNSA. CDR3 length equals 15 residues. V was trimmed by 1 base and J by 0 bases, leaving 7 bases between them. CDR3 in DNA: TGTGCCAGCAGCTTAGTGAGTAATAGCAATCAGCCCCAGCATTTT. This encodes CASSLVSNSNQPQHF.

This clone has just a few counts. The rearrangement joins TRBV5-4 to TRBJ1-4, with TRBD1 matching 10 bases. The trim removed 4 bases at V and 12 bases at J, leaving 9 bases unmatched. Per the germline V gene, CDR1 is SGHNT and CDR2 is YYREEE (reference sequence). The CDR3 extends over 14 amino acids. The CDR3 loop is CASSHYRDRGELFF. CDR3 bases: TGTGCCAGCAGCCATTACCGGGACAGGGGAGAACTGTTTTTT.

J is TRBJ1-3 and V is TRBV7-2; D possibly corresponds to TRBD1 (5 bases). Trimming took 5 bases from V and 0 from J, leaving 8 bases between them. CDR1 SGHTA and CDR2 FQGNSA come from the germline V gene. The CDR3 loop spans 14 amino acids. The CDR3 DNA reads as TGTGCCAGCAGCCCGACAGACTCTGGAAACACCATATATTTT. It codes for CASSPTDSGNTIYF.

The chain joins TRBV27 to TRBJ2-7; 7 nucleotides agree with TRBD1. Germline lookup yields CDR1 MNHEY and CDR2 SMNVEV (reference sequence). The V gene end was trimmed by 7 bases and the J gene end by 2 bases; junction bases not matched to a gene: 5. The CDR3 is 13 residues long. CDR3 nucleotide sequence: TGTGCCAGCACTGGACAGGACACCTACGAGCAGTACTTC. This codes for CASTGQDTYEQYF.

The gene calls are TRBV29-1 and TRBJ1-3; D is unresolved. CDR1 is SQVTM and CDR2 is ANQGSEA in the germline V gene. V was cut by 5 bases and J by 0 bases, with 8 bases left in between. The CDR3 is made up of 13 amino acids. The CDR3 DNA follows: TGCAGCGTTTCCAGGAGCTCTGGAAACACCATATATTTT. Amino acids: CSVSRSSGNTIYF.

The chain recombines TRBV9 with TRBJ1-4; perhaps TRBD1 as D (6 bases). The length of the CDR3 is 14 residues. Germline CDR1 SGDLS, CDR2 YYNGEE. V was pared by 1 base and J by 8 bases, with 12 bases between. The CDR3 sequence: CASSVRGGGEKLFF. DNA for the CDR3: TGTGCCAGCAGCGTAAGAGGAGGGGGGGAAAAACTGTTTTTT.

The genes are TRBV10-3 and TRBJ2-1, with 9 positions matching TRBD2. This CDR3 contains 17 residues. Germline CDR1 reads ENHRY; CDR2 reads SYGVKD. The V segment lost 7 bases and the J segment 3 bases; nucleotides outside the gene matches: 13. CDR3 nucleotides: TGTGCCATCACCGAGGTAGCTAGCGGGGCCCTCTACAATGAGCAGTTCTTC. This gives the protein CAITEVASGALYNEQFF.

The chain combines TRBV3-1 (or the pseudogene TRBV3-2) with TRBJ2-3; D call uncertain. V was clipped by 1 base and J by 5 bases, with 7 bases between them. This CDR3 region has 13 residues. Per germline, CDR1 LGHDT and CDR2 YNNKEL (reference sequence). The CDR3 bases are TGTGCCAGCAGCCAAGGACCGGGAGATACGCAGTATTTT. Amino acid sequence: CASSQGPGDTQYF.

The chain carries TRBV30 and TRBJ2-7, with 12 bases lining up with TRBD1. Germline V gene data show CDR1 as GTSNPN and CDR2 as SVGIG (reference sequence). Trimming cost V 5 bases and J 6 bases; bases outside gene matches: 5. The CDR3 is 13 amino acids. CDR3 region: CAWGDRGRFEQYF. In nucleotides, the CDR3 is TGTGCCTGGGGGGACAGGGGGCGTTTCGAGCAGTACTTC.

The chain is built from TRBV7-9 and TRBJ1-4; no reliable D call. The germline V gene has CDR1 SEHNR and CDR2 FQNEAQ (reference sequence). This CDR3 is 14 amino acids long. Trimming pared 10 bases from V and 8 bases from J, leaving 20 bases between. The CDR3 DNA sequence: TGTGCCACTGAATTAGGAGCGCAGCGCGAAAAACTGTTTTTT. This encodes CATELGAQREKLFF.

The V and J genes are TRBV4-2 and TRBJ2-1; 12 nucleotides line up with TRBD2. The ends lost 4 bases at V and 8 bases at J; junction bases unmatched: 12. Germline V gene data show CDR1 as LGHNA and CDR2 as YNFKEQ. The CDR3 consists of 17 residues. CDR3 DNA sequence: TGTGCCAGCAGCCTACCCCCGGGACTAGCGGGTAACCATGAGCAGTTCTTC. This translates into CASSLPPGLAGNHEQFF.

The CDR3 is CAWSVRYGDRGTEAFF. The DNA for the CDR3 is TGTGCCTGGAGTGTAAGGTACGGAGACAGGGGGACTGAAGCTTTCTTT. The rearrangement joins TRBV30 to TRBJ1-1; 9 nucleotides match TRBD1. V shed 0 bases, J shed 5 bases, and the junction held 10 bases outside the gene matches. Germline CDR1 GTSNPN, CDR2 SVGIG (reference sequence). The CDR3 totals 16 residues. The complete variable domain, with remaining parts taken from reference TRBV30 and TRBJ1-1, reads SQTIHQWPATLVQPVGSPLSLECTVEGTSNPNLYWYRQAAGRGLQLLFYSVGIGQISSEVPQNLSASRPQDRQFILSSKKLLLSDSGFYLCAWSVRYGDRGTEAFFGQGTRLTVV.

The chain couples TRBV12-3 or TRBV12-4 to TRBJ1-2; D gene uncertain. The length of the CDR3 is 13 residues. The V gene lost 3 bases and the J gene lost 2 bases, with 7 bases spanning the gap. CDR3 sequence (DNA): TGTGCCAGCAGTTTGGGGTACAACTATGGCTACACCTTC. Protein sequence: CASSLGYNYGYTF.

CDR3 nucleotide sequence: TGTGCCAGCAGACAGGGTGAGGCCGGGGAGCTGTTTTTT. It encodes CASRQGEAGELFF. The chain is built from TRBV6-4 and TRBJ2-2; D may be TRBD1 (6 bases). This CDR3 is built from 13 residues. In germline, CDR1 is MRHNA, CDR2 SNTAGT. Trimming took off 6 bases at V and 6 bases at J, with 11 bases between the two ends.

The chain has TRBV6-5 and TRBJ1-3, with D unresolved. Trimming removed 7 bases from V and 2 bases from J, with 15 bases in between. The germline V gene encodes CDR1 MNHEY and CDR2 SVGAGI. The CDR3 covers 15 residues. The CDR3 DNA is TGTGCCAGCATTCTCTTTCTAGCAGCTGGAAACACCATATATTTT. Residues: CASILFLAAGNTIYF.